This T cell receptor beta chain comes out of a study of T cell responses to AZD1222 COVID-19 vaccine. The study's findings and limits: A reported finding is that nearly half of spike-specific TCRs target unmutated variant regions. Donors skewed white British and female; clonal diversity was possibly underestimated. The span of vaccine-associated CD4 TCRs extended across spike, with dominance at 160-218 and 743-854. Of the AZD1222 recipients, only five to seven were seropositive at baseline.

Only in-frame clones appear in the TCRdb table, and some are missing; sequencing was by immunoSEQ multiplex PCR. The repertoire holds 130,000 or so clones, with 85% to 90% as singletons. As for this clone: As yet, its antigen is unknown.

V was shortened by 4 bases and J by 5 bases, with 15 bases between the two germline ends. Germline V gene data show CDR1 as SGHTA and CDR2 as FQGNSA. This CDR3 has 14 amino acids. The chain couples TRBV7-2 to TRBJ2-7; weak D call: TRBD1 (6 bases). The TCR comes from an adult in good health. The specimen was peripheral blood, collected on day 0 of AZD1222 vaccination. The CDR3 DNA reads as TGTGCCAGCAGCTCCATGGGTACAGGGAACGAGCAGTACTTC. Its translation is CASSSMGTGNEQYF.